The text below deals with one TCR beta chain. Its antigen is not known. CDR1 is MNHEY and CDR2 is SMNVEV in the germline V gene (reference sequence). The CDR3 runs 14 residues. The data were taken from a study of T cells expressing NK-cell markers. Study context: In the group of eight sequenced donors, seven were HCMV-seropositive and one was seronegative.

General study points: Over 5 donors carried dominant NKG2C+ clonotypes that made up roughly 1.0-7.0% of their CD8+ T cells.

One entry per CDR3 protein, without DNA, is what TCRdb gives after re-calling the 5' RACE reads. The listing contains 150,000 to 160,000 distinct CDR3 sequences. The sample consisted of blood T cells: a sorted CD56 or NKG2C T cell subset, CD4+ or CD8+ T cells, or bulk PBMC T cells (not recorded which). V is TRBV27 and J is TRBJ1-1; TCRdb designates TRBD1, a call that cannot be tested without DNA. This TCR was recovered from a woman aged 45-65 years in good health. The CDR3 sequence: CASSLLQGVTEAFF.